These 22 T cell receptor beta chains originate from one sample sequenced in a study of blood T cell repertoires in COVID-19. Sequencing used immunoSEQ multiplex PCR; TCRdb keeps in-frame clones, though not all of them. The table records around 94,000 clones, about 87% of them present only once. The sample taken for sequencing was peripheral blood. These receptors all come from a man in his forties or fifties with active or convalescent COVID-19.

This clone is a singleton in its sample. The J gene is TRBJ2-2, the V gene TRBV5-1, with 8 bases aligning to TRBD1. The CDR3 has 13 amino acids. Losses at the gene ends were 5 bases for V and 6 bases for J; bases not matched to a gene: 3. Germline V gene data show CDR1 as SGHRS and CDR2 as YFSETQ. The CDR3 reads CASSLQGAGELFF. The CDR3 nucleotides are TGCGCCAGCAGTCTACAGGGGGCCGGGGAGCTGTTTTTT. Based on the CDR3 plus reference TRBV5-1 and TRBJ2-2, the full variable domain is KAGVTQTPRYLIKTRGQQVTLSCSPISGHRSVSWYQQTPGQGLQFLFEYFSETQRNKGNFPGRFSGRQFSNSRSEMNVSTLELGDSALYLCASSLQGAGELFFGEGSRLTVL.

The chain combines TRBV11-2 with TRBJ2-6; the D gene is possibly TRBD1 (6 bases). The germline CDR1 and CDR2 sequences are SGHAT and FQNNGV. The germline V and J ends were trimmed by 5 bases and 0 bases, with 11 bases remaining between them. This CDR3 spans 16 amino acids. The CDR3 DNA reads as TGTGCCAGCAGCCGACTACAGGGCTCTGGGGCCAACGTCCTGACTTTC. Protein sequence: CASSRLQGSGANVLTF.

The chain joins TRBV10-3 to TRBJ2-7; 9 bases fit TRBD2. Trimming removed 8 bases from V and 3 bases from J; junction bases left unmatched: 8. Germline values: CDR1 ENHRY, CDR2 SYGVKD. This CDR3 is built from 14 residues. CDR3 sequence: CAISSGTKHYEQYV. Here the CDR3 DNA reads TGTGCCATCTCTAGCGGGACAAAACACTACGAGCAGTACGTC.

The CDR3 reads CASIAARGSGANVLTF. The CDR3 region has the DNA TGTGCCAGCATCGCCGCCCGGGGTTCTGGGGCCAACGTCCTGACTTTC. The chain joins TRBV28 to TRBJ2-6, with D possibly TRBD2 on 5 matching bases. The CDR3 contains 16 residues. Trimming took off 7 bases at V and 1 base at J, with 14 bases between the two ends. Per germline, CDR1 MDHEN and CDR2 SYDVKM.

This clone was detected only once. This chain uses TRBV27 with TRBJ2-6; D is possibly TRBD1 (5 bases). Germline CDR1 and CDR2: MNHEY and SMNVEV (reference sequence). The ends were cut back, 6 bases at V and 2 bases at J, with 23 bases in the middle. This CDR3 is built from 19 residues. The chain's CDR3 is CASSPYLDSIGTGANVLTF. Written as DNA, the CDR3 is TGTGCCAGCAGCCCGTATCTAGACAGTATTGGTACTGGGGCCAACGTCCTGACTTTC.

This clone was seen only once. The same CDR3 is also encoded by other DNA sequences in this sample. The V call is TRBV6-1, the J call TRBJ1-3, with a possible D match to TRBD1 (5 bases). CDR1 is MNHNS, CDR2 SASEGT, per germline. The CDR3 is 14 amino acids. The V end was cut by 1 base, the J end by 4 bases, with 8 bases between. CDR3 region: CASSEGGSGNTIYF. CDR3 DNA sequence: TGTGCCAGCAGTGAAGGGGGCTCCGGAAACACCATATATTTT.

The chain carries TRBV28 and TRBJ2-1; 7 nucleotides agree with TRBD1. The CDR3 covers 15 residues. V was clipped by 0 bases and J by 8 bases; unmatched bases: 7. The V gene's germline CDR1 is MDHEN and CDR2 SYDVKM. The CDR3: CASSLWGRGWDEQFF. In DNA form, the CDR3 reads TGTGCCAGCAGTTTATGGGGCAGGGGGTGGGATGAGCAGTTCTTC.

The genes are TRBV10-2 and TRBJ2-6, with TRBD1 identical over 9 bases. The CDR3 totals 17 residues. In germline, CDR1 is WSHSY, CDR2 SAAADI. Germline trimming cut 3 bases from V and 0 bases from J; bases unmatched to any gene: 3. CDR3 DNA sequence: TGCGCCAGCAGTGAAGGGGACAGGGCCTCTGGGGCCAACGTCCTGACTTTC. It is translated as CASSEGDRASGANVLTF.

The chain recombines TRBV15 with TRBJ2-5, with D perhaps matching TRBD2 (6 bases). Trimming shortened V by 0 bases and J by 3 bases, and 11 bases separated the two germline ends. Germline lookup yields CDR1 LNHNV and CDR2 YYDKDF (reference sequence). The CDR3 totals 15 residues. Here the CDR3 reads CATSREGTAKETQYF. CDR3 nucleotide sequence: TGTGCCACCAGCAGAGAAGGGACTGCCAAAGAGACCCAGTACTTC.

The CDR3 DNA sequence: TGTGCCAGCAGGAGACTAGCGGGGGGGCGGGAAAACATTCAGTACTTC. Residues: CASRRLAGGRENIQYF. This chain links TRBV27 with TRBJ2-4, with 14 bases fitting TRBD2. V lost 6 bases to trimming and J lost 5 bases; unmatched junction nucleotides: 6. CDR1 and CDR2 (germline): MNHEY, SMNVEV (reference sequence). This CDR3 is 16 amino acids long.

The rearrangement uses TRBV19 and TRBJ2-3; maybe TRBD1 (5 bases). Germline lookup yields CDR1 LNHDA and CDR2 SQIVND (reference sequence). CDR3 length: 15 residues. V dropped 2 bases and J dropped 2 bases, with 11 bases sitting between them. Here the CDR3 DNA reads TGTGCCAGTAGTATAAGCAAGGGGCACACAGATACGCAGTATTTT. This translates into CASSISKGHTDTQYF.

CDR3 in amino acids: CASSLQDRVDSPLHF. DNA for the CDR3: TGTGCCAGCAGTTTACAGGACAGGGTCGATTCACCCCTCCACTTT. This chain uses TRBV28 with TRBJ1-6; 8 bases line up with TRBD1. Germline lookup yields CDR1 MDHEN and CDR2 SYDVKM. The junction had 5 bases not matched to a gene; V was cut back by 2 bases and J by 8 bases. The CDR3 totals 15 residues.

This clone occurred a few times. The chain couples TRBV10-3 to TRBJ1-1; weak D call: TRBD1 (5 bases). The ends were cut back, 7 bases at V and 4 bases at J, with 13 bases in the middle. Per the germline V gene, CDR1 is ENHRY and CDR2 is SYGVKD. The CDR3 spans 13 residues. The CDR3: CAITETVFTEAFF. DNA for the CDR3: TGTGCCATCACCGAGACAGTCTTCACTGAAGCTTTCTTT.

This rearrangement joins TRBV6-1 to TRBJ2-7; TRBD2 agrees at 9 bases. The V segment lost 3 bases and the J segment 2 bases; nucleotides outside the gene matches: 5. Germline V lookup: CDR1 MNHNS, CDR2 SASEGT. The CDR3 length is 15 residues. The DNA of the CDR3 is TGTGCCAGCAGTGAGGTGTCTAGCGGGGCCTACGAGCAGTACGTC. It is translated as CASSEVSSGAYEQYV.

The CDR3 DNA reads as TGTGCCAGCAGGGACCACCTGCGGGGTGACAATCAGCCCCAGCATTTT. This gives the protein CASRDHLRGDNQPQHF. The V gene is TRBV2, the J gene TRBJ1-5; no firm D call. Per the germline V gene, CDR1 is SNHLY and CDR2 is FYNNEI. V dropped 6 bases and J dropped 3 bases, with 18 bases sitting between them. The CDR3 totals 16 residues.

The gene calls are TRBV19 and TRBJ1-2, with TRBD1 identical over 7 bases. The junction had 8 bases not matched to a gene; V was cut back by 7 bases and J by 3 bases. Germline CDR1 reads LNHDA; CDR2 reads SQIVND (reference sequence). This CDR3 is built from 14 residues. The CDR3 protein is CASNLQGMDYGYTF. CDR3 bases: TGTGCCAGTAATTTACAGGGGATGGACTATGGCTACACCTTC.

This rearrangement joins TRBV18 to TRBJ2-7; D is perhaps TRBD1 (6 bases). The CDR3 is made up of 13 amino acids. V was shortened by 4 bases and J by 5 bases, with 12 bases between the two germline ends. CDR1 and CDR2 from the germline V gene are KGHSH and LQKENI. CDR3 sequence reads: CASSRQVGHEQYV. The DNA of the CDR3 is TGTGCCAGCTCACGACAGGTAGGGCACGAGCAGTACGTC.

The chain carries TRBV11-3 and TRBJ2-1; 9 bases agree with TRBD2. Germline lookup yields CDR1 SGHNT and CDR2 YENEEA. This CDR3 comprises 15 residues. Unmatched junction bases numbered 8, after V lost 5 bases and J lost 6 bases. The CDR3 region is CASSPSAGGVNEQFF. For the CDR3, the DNA is TGTGCCAGCAGCCCGTCCGCGGGGGGGGTCAATGAGCAGTTCTTC.

This sequence joins TRBV29-1 and TRBJ2-1, with 10 nucleotides matching TRBD1. This CDR3 region has 14 residues. The V segment lost 6 bases and the J segment 5 bases; nucleotides outside the gene matches: 7. The V gene's germline CDR1 is SQVTM and CDR2 ANQGSEA. CDR3 region: CSVGTGVIDNEQFF. Written as DNA, the CDR3 is TGCAGCGTGGGGACAGGGGTAATAGACAATGAGCAGTTCTTC.

This sequence joins TRBV19 and TRBJ2-7, with TRBD1 matching over 8 bases. This CDR3 contains 16 residues. The junction had 11 bases not matched to a gene; V was cut back by 5 bases and J by 2 bases. Germline values: CDR1 LNHDA, CDR2 SQIVND (reference sequence). In DNA, the CDR3 is TGTGCCAGTAGTCCCGCCGGGACAGGCCGTACCTACGAGCAGTACTTC. The encoded protein is CASSPAGTGRTYEQYF.

The rearrangement uses TRBV6-2 or TRBV6-3 and TRBJ1-1; tentative D call: TRBD1 (6 bases). The CDR3 loop spans 13 amino acids. The germline CDR1 and CDR2 sequences are MNHEY and SVGEGT. Trimming left V 5 bases short and J 0 bases short, with 7 bases between. The chain's CDR3 is CASSQGMNTEAFF. CDR3 DNA: TGTGCCAGCAGTCAGGGGATGAACACTGAAGCTTTCTTT.

This clone was counted once. The V gene is TRBV28, the J gene TRBJ1-3, with 7 nucleotides matching TRBD1. This CDR3 spans 14 amino acids. Germline V gene data show CDR1 as MDHEN and CDR2 as SYDVKM. V lost 2 bases and J lost 3; bases outside the gene matches: 1. The CDR3 protein is CASSLAGGGNTIYF. The CDR3 DNA reads TGTGCCAGCAGTTTAGCAGGGGGTGGAAACACCATATATTTT.